This TCR beta chain was retrieved from a study of shared clonotypes between healthy human individuals. On the study more broadly: Each donor had three CD4 naive, three CD4 memory, two CD8 naive and one CD8 memory plate.

Study-wide results and caveats: A generally larger estimated richness was seen in naive subsets than in memory subsets.

This CDR3 comprises 12 residues. Germline V gene sequence: CDR1 LNHDA, CDR2 SQIVND (reference sequence). Trimming took off 3 bases at V and 3 bases at J, with 6 bases between the two ends. Sequenced by immunoSEQ multiplex PCR; TCRdb stores in-frame clones only, minus some. The data show about 1.5 million clones, around 97% seen once. Donors had no recently reported acute infections or vaccinations and were HIV-negative. This clone has just one count. The antigen is undetermined. This TCR was recovered from a man aged 30 to 39 in good health. J is TRBJ2-7 and V is TRBV19, with TRBD1 as a possible D gene (6 bases). Sequenced sample: naive CD4+ T cells sorted from blood. Subset specified: CD45RA+ positively selected. The CDR3 DNA reads TGTGCCAGTAGTATGACAGGCTACGAGCAGTACTTC. Its translation is CASSMTGYEQYF.